The present T cell receptor beta chain was sequenced within a study of T cell repertoires in cytomegalovirus infection. Overall study context: Recently identified HLA-C-restricted CMV epitopes were among the peptides used. It was the public TCR beta signatures that indicated both CMV infection and matching HLA type.

Study results and caveats: Totalled public TCR beta family frequency picked out people who carried CMV plus the relevant HLA. Within the response measured ex vivo, HLA-C-restricted CMV-specific TCR beta clonotypes were dominant.

For this clonotype: Its antigen is not known.

V was clipped by 8 bases and J by 0 bases, with 14 bases between them. The germline V gene encodes CDR1 LNHDA and CDR2 SQIVND (reference sequence). CDR3 length equals 15 residues. TCRdb reprocessed the reads with MiXCR, giving one entry per CDR3 protein. The data contain roughly 120,000 distinct CDR3 sequences, over 25% of them singletons. This sequence originates from a human donor in good health (CMV status not recorded). Some clones in this sample may be carry-over from other donors' samples. The sample was CD8+ T cells from cultured PBMCs, taken from culture after CMV antigen stimulation. The V call is TRBV19, the J call TRBJ2-1; weak D call: TRBD2 (6 bases). The DNA of the CDR3 is TGTGCCAGTGCAGCGGGTCCAAGCTCCTACAATGAGCAGTTCTTC. It specifies CASAAGPSSYNEQFF.